What follows is one T cell receptor beta chain and its context. Its target is unknown. The data stem from a study of beta chain features in type 1 diabetes. The study, taken as a whole, reports: All four CD4+ subsets from Type 1 diabetes patients carried moderately but significantly shorter TCRB CDR3s. Patients with type 1 diabetes carried fewer insertions and had more deletions at their VDJ junctions.

J lost 1 base, V lost 0 bases, and 8 bases had no gene match. CDR3 length equals 17 residues. Germline V gene lookup returns CDR1 LGHNA and CDR2 YSLEER. The sequenced template was cDNA made from the entire isolated RNA. Libraries were prepared by immunoSEQ multiplex PCR; TCRdb keeps only in-frame clonotypes and omits some of them. This sample yields 110,000 to 150,000 clones, of which around a tenth are seen a single time; approximately 0.68% belongs to the top ten. The V and J genes are TRBV4-3 and TRBJ1-1; 7 nucleotides match TRBD1. The receptor was derived from a young man in good health. The sample consisted of central memory CD4+ T cells from blood. CDR3 sequence (DNA): TGCGCCAGCAGCCAAGATATGAGGGGGCCATCGAACACTGAAGCTTTCTTT. Its protein is CASSQDMRGPSNTEAFF.